Each of the 16 T cell receptor beta chains below was sequenced from the same sample in a study of blood T cell repertoires in COVID-19. Clones were sequenced by immunoSEQ multiplex PCR, and TCRdb holds only the in-frame ones, with some missing. The repertoire holds 90,000 to 130,000 clones, with roughly 85% as singletons. The material sequenced was peripheral blood. The source is a woman aged 80 or over with active or convalescent COVID-19.

This chain joins TRBV12-3 or TRBV12-4 and TRBJ2-1; 8 bases line up with TRBD2. CDR3 length equals 12 residues. Losses at the gene ends were 5 bases for V and 11 bases for J; bases not matched to a gene: 5. The CDR3 DNA reads TGTGCCAGCAGTCAGGTAGCGGGACAGCAGTTCTTC. It encodes CASSQVAGQQFF.

The chain is built from TRBV6-5 and TRBJ1-5; 7 nucleotides match TRBD1. Germline V gene data show CDR1 as MNHEY and CDR2 as SVGAGI. V lost 6 bases to trimming and J lost 2 bases; unmatched junction nucleotides: 7. This CDR3 is built from 15 residues. CDR3: CASRSTGNGNQPQHF. CDR3 sequence (DNA): TGTGCCAGCAGATCGACAGGGAATGGCAATCAGCCCCAGCATTTT.

The chain is built from TRBV5-4 and TRBJ2-2; 9 bases map to TRBD2. V trimming: 4 bases; J trimming: 5 bases; junction bases outside the gene matches: 12. Germline assignment: CDR1 SGHNT and CDR2 YYREEE (reference sequence). The CDR3 spans 17 residues. For the CDR3, the DNA is TGTGCCAGCAGCCTGGGGATAGCGGGAGTGGGTACCGGGGAGCTGTTTTTT. Translating gives CASSLGIAGVGTGELFF.

V gene TRBV5-6 combines with J gene TRBJ2-7, with TRBD2 identical over 12 bases. Unmatched junction bases numbered 5, after V lost 4 bases and J lost 0 bases. This CDR3 is 16 amino acids long. Germline loops: CDR1 SGHDT, CDR2 YYEEEE. This CDR3 reads CASSPRTSGVSYEQYF. In DNA, the CDR3 is TGTGCCAGCAGCCCGAGGACTAGCGGGGTCTCCTACGAGCAGTACTTC. Filled out from reference TRBV5-6 and TRBJ2-7, the complete variable domain reads DAGVTQSPTHLIKTRGQQVTLRCSPKSGHDTVSWYQQALGQGPQFIFQYYEEEERQRGNFPDRFSGHQFPNYSSELNVNALLLGDSALYLCASSPRTSGVSYEQYFGPGTRLTVT.

The J gene is TRBJ1-1, the V gene TRBV7-6; 8 positions match TRBD1. The CDR3 spans 14 residues. V was clipped by 6 bases and J by 7 bases; unmatched bases: 10. Germline lookup yields CDR1 SGHVS and CDR2 FNYEAQ. CDR3 protein: CASRPRDRGGEAFF. CDR3 DNA sequence: TGTGCCAGCAGGCCCCGAGACAGGGGTGGTGAAGCTTTCTTT. The variable domain in full, with the rest retrieved from reference TRBV7-6 and TRBJ1-1, is GAGVSQSPRYKVTKRGQDVALRCDPISGHVSLYWYRQALGQGPEFLTYFNYEAQQDKSGLPNDRFSAERPEGSISTLTIQRTEQRDSAMYRCASRPRDRGGEAFFGQGTRLTVV.

The chain carries TRBV5-4 and TRBJ1-5; TRBD1 matches at 9 bases. The CDR3 contains 17 residues. Germline CDR1 and CDR2: SGHNT and YYREEE (reference sequence). With V trimmed by 3 bases and J by 3 bases, 10 bases remained unmatched. CDR3 loop: CASSYQPGTGTNQPQHF. The CDR3 bases are TGTGCCAGCAGCTATCAACCCGGGACAGGGACCAATCAGCCCCAGCATTTT.

CDR3 residues: CASRLAGEDTQYF. The CDR3 coding sequence is TGTGCCAGCAGACTAGCGGGGGAAGATACGCAGTATTTT. The chain joins TRBV2 to TRBJ2-3; 11 bases match TRBD2. The germline CDR1 and CDR2 sequences are SNHLY and FYNNEI. Germline trimming cut 6 bases from V and 5 bases from J; bases unmatched to any gene: 1. CDR3 length equals 13 residues.

The chain links TRBV6-2 or TRBV6-3 to TRBJ1-2; D is undetermined. The germline V gene encodes CDR1 MNHEY and CDR2 SVGEGT. The CDR3 sequence is 15 residues long. Trimming took 6 bases from V and 5 from J, leaving 19 bases between them. The CDR3 DNA reads as TGTGCCAGCAGCGACTATGGGCAGTCCCGGTATGGCTACACCTTC. Translated, it gives CASSDYGQSRYGYTF.

This sequence joins TRBV14 and TRBJ2-4, with D uncertain. The germline V and J ends were trimmed by 0 bases and 8 bases, with 11 bases remaining between them. This CDR3 is 14 amino acids long. Germline V gene sequence: CDR1 SGHDN, CDR2 FVKESK. The CDR3 DNA is TGTGCCAGCAGCCAAGATCTGCCCCCGGACATTCAGTACTTC. This gives the protein CASSQDLPPDIQYF.

The chain couples TRBV7-6 to TRBJ1-4; a possible D gene is TRBD1 (5 bases). Trimming shortened V by 4 bases and J by 8 bases, and 17 bases separated the two germline ends. The CDR3 is 15 residues long. CDR1 SGHVS and CDR2 FNYEAQ come from the germline V gene. The CDR3 protein is CASSSGLLSREKLFF. CDR3 sequence (DNA): TGTGCCAGCAGCTCGGGACTGCTCAGTCGGGAAAAACTGTTTTTT.

V usage is TRBV5-1 and J usage is TRBJ1-3, with a tentative D call TRBD1 (6 bases). The ends were cut back, 2 bases at V and 0 bases at J, with 9 bases in the middle. This CDR3 contains 15 residues. Germline CDR1 reads SGHRS; CDR2 reads YFSETQ. In DNA, the CDR3 is TGCGCCAGCAGCTTTACAGGGAGCTCTGGAAACACCATATATTTT. This translates into CASSFTGSSGNTIYF.

The V gene is TRBV7-6, the J gene TRBJ2-7; maybe TRBD1 (6 bases). V gave up 6 bases and J gave up 2 bases, with 23 bases separating them. The germline CDR1 and CDR2 sequences are SGHVS and FNYEAQ. The CDR3 consists of 17 residues. DNA for the CDR3: TGTGCCAGCAGTCAAAAACCACCCCGTTGGACAGCCTACGAGCAGTACTTC. This codes for CASSQKPPRWTAYEQYF.

The V gene is TRBV6-5, the J gene TRBJ1-4; TRBD1 might be the D (5 bases). The germline V gene encodes CDR1 MNHEY and CDR2 SVGAGI. V lost 3 bases to trimming and J lost 6 bases, with 14 bases between them. This CDR3 spans 15 amino acids. CDR3 sequence (DNA): TGTGCCAGCAGTTATTCGGCGGGACCCTATGAAAAACTGTTTTTT. Amino acids: CASSYSAGPYEKLFF.

This chain links TRBV11-2 with TRBJ1-2, with a weak D call TRBD1 (5 bases). The CDR3 has 13 residues. The germline gives CDR1 SGHAT, CDR2 FQNNGV. V was clipped by 5 bases and J by 3 bases, with 10 bases between them. The CDR3 nucleotides are TGTGCCAGCAGCAGGACAAGGGACTATGGCTACACCTTC. This gives the protein CASSRTRDYGYTF.

This clone has just one count. Written as DNA, the CDR3 is TGCGCCAGCAGCCCGGGGACAGGGTCTGGGGATGAGCAGTTCTTC. It is translated as CASSPGTGSGDEQFF. The chain couples TRBV5-1 to TRBJ2-1; 9 nucleotides agree with TRBD1. CDR1 SGHRS and CDR2 YFSETQ come from the germline V gene. The CDR3 loop spans 15 amino acids. J lost 8 bases, V lost 4 bases, and 10 bases had no gene match.

The chain's CDR3 is CASSLYSSGQAFF. The CDR3 DNA reads TGTGCCAGCAGCTTATATTCGTCAGGGCAAGCTTTCTTT. The chain is built from TRBV11-3 and TRBJ1-1, with D perhaps matching TRBD1 (5 bases). V lost 2 bases to trimming and J lost 9 bases, with 13 bases between them. The CDR3 loop spans 13 amino acids. Germline V gene sequence: CDR1 SGHNT, CDR2 YENEEA. Full variable domain (remainder filled in from reference TRBV11-3 and TRBJ1-1): EAGVVQSPRYKIIEKKQPVAFWCNPISGHNTLYWYLQNLGQGPELLIRYENEEAVDDSQLPKDRFSAERLKGVDSTLKIQPAELGDSAVYLCASSLYSSGQAFFGQGTRLTVV.